Listed below are T cell receptor beta chains from one sample, sequenced in a study of read filtering for tumor transcriptome and immune sequencing. TCRdb re-derived calls from the reads in MiXCR, one entry per CDR3 protein. The sample shows around 65,000 distinct CDR3 sequences, roughly 19% of them seen only once. The sample comprised a population of CD138-negative cells sorted from bone marrow. These receptors were taken from a donor aged 40 or over with multiple myeloma. CDR3s include the opening cysteine and the closing phenylalanine or tryptophan. D genes are given only for firm matches. Size is omitted from some rows. Given values are once, few, many or a class for expanded clones.

size: few; J: TRBJ2-7; D: TRBD1; V: TRBV6-5; DNA: TGTGCCAGCAGTCGCCGGGACAGGACCTACGAGCAGTACTTC; CDR3: CASSRRDRTYEQYF
size: many; J: TRBJ1-2; D: NA; V: TRBV5-1; DNA: TGCGCCAGCAGCTTGGGATCCTTACAGGTCTATGGCTACACCTTC; CDR3: CASSLGSLQVYGYTF
size: few; J: TRBJ2-5; D: TRBD2; V: TRBV20-1; DNA: TGCAGTGCTAGAGTGCGGGGGAGACGCCAAGAGACCCAGTACTTC; CDR3: CSARVRGRRQETQYF
size: many; J: TRBJ2-5; D: NA; V: TRBV20-1; DNA: TGCAGTGCTAGTTGGCAGCAAGAGACCCAGTACTTC; CDR3: CSASWQQETQYF
size: NA; J: TRBJ1-5; D: NA; V: TRBV7-3; DNA: TGTGCCAGCAGCTTAACAATCGAACAGCCCCAGCATTTT; CDR3: CASSLTIEQPQHF
size: many; J: TRBJ2-6; D: NA; V: TRBV28; DNA: TGTGCCAGCAGCCCGGGTCTCGGCTCTGGGGCCAACGTCCTGACTTTC; CDR3: CASSPGLGSGANVLTF
size: many; J: TRBJ2-3; D: NA; V: TRBV19; DNA: TGTGCCAGTAACAAGGGACAACGCACAGATACGCAGTATTTT; CDR3: CASNKGQRTDTQYF
size: many; J: TRBJ2-7; D: TRBD2; V: TRBV14; DNA: TGTGCCAGCAGCCAAGATCTGGCGGGAGGGCCTTTCGAGCAGTACTTC; CDR3: CASSQDLAGGPFEQYF
size: many; J: TRBJ1-5; D: NA; V: TRBV7-9; DNA: TGTGCCAGCAGCGCAGGACAGACCAATCAGCCCCAGCATTTT; CDR3: CASSAGQTNQPQHF
size: many; J: TRBJ2-7; D: TRBD2; V: TRBV4-1; DNA: TGCGCCAGCAGCCAGGGGACTAGCGGAGGGTTCGAGCAGTACTTC; CDR3: CASSQGTSGGFEQYF